Each of the 12 T cell receptor beta chains below was sequenced from the same sample in a study of blood T cell repertoires in COVID-19. Some clones are missing from TCRdb's copy, which holds only in-frame ones; the method was immunoSEQ multiplex PCR. This table has tens of thousands of clones, roughly four fifths appearing once. The sample comprised peripheral blood. These receptors all stem from a woman at least 80 years old with acute or convalescent COVID-19.

In its sample, this clone was seen once. This sequence may be a read error, since a much larger clone differs from it by one base. The chain carries TRBV7-2 and TRBJ1-5, with D maybe TRBD1 (5 bases). CDR3 size: 14 residues. CDR1 is SGHTA and CDR2 is FQGNSA in the germline V gene. CDR3 DNA sequence: TGTGCCAGCAGTAAAGCAGGGAACGGCCAGCTCCAGCATTTT. This encodes CASSKAGNGQLQHF. The variable domain in full, completed from reference TRBV7-2 and TRBJ1-5, reads GAGVSQSPSNKVTEKGKDVELRCDPISGHTALYWYRQSLGQGLEFLIYFQGNSAPDKSGLPSDRFSAERTGGSVSTLTIQRTQQEDSAVYLCASSKAGNGQLQHFGDGTRLSIL.

The chain has TRBV4-1 and TRBJ2-1; 11 bases are shared with TRBD2. Germline CDR1 and CDR2: MGHRA and YSYEKL. After removal of 0 bases from V and 6 bases from J, the junction contained 7 bases not matched to a gene. The CDR3 spans 17 residues. CDR3 protein: CASSQEASGLAANEQFF. CDR3 in DNA: TGCGCCAGCAGCCAAGAGGCGTCGGGACTAGCGGCCAATGAGCAGTTCTTC.

This rearrangement joins TRBV29-1 to TRBJ2-7; 8 positions agree with TRBD2. CDR3 length: 13 amino acids. Germline CDR1 SQVTM, CDR2 ANQGSEA. The V gene end was trimmed by 6 bases and the J gene end by 4 bases; junction bases not matched to a gene: 8. The CDR3 bases are TGCAGCGTCAATCCCGGGACTAGTTACGAGCAGTACTTC. This sequence encodes CSVNPGTSYEQYF.

This clone was seen a handful of times. The gene calls are TRBV19 and TRBJ1-5; D gene unclear. The V and J ends lost 2 bases and 8 bases respectively, with 13 bases between them. The CDR3 has 14 amino acids. The V gene's germline CDR1 is LNHDA and CDR2 SQIVND (reference sequence). CDR3 residues: CASSILSGSEPQHF. The CDR3 nucleotides read TGTGCCAGTAGTATATTGTCGGGGAGTGAGCCCCAGCATTTT.

The V gene is TRBV3-1 (or the pseudogene TRBV3-2), the J gene TRBJ1-6; D remains unclear. This CDR3 spans 15 amino acids. V was clipped by 3 bases and J by 5 bases, with 11 bases between them. The germline V gene has CDR1 LGHDT and CDR2 YNNKEL (reference sequence). The CDR3 nucleotides read TGTGCCAGCAGCCATTCTTGGGCTGATAATTCACCCCTCCACTTT. Protein: CASSHSWADNSPLHF.

CDR3 bases: TGTGCCAGCAGCCCCAGCGCATACGAGCAGTACTTC. Protein sequence: CASSPSAYEQYF. The V and J genes are TRBV7-8 and TRBJ2-7; D is undetermined. CDR3 length: 12 amino acids. Germline assignment: CDR1 SGHVS and CDR2 FQNEAQ. V shed 5 bases and J shed 4 bases, with 9 bases lying between them.

The chain couples TRBV5-1 to TRBJ2-5, with D hard to call. The V gene's germline CDR1 is SGHRS and CDR2 YFSETQ. Trimming stripped 4 bases from V and 2 bases from J, with 3 bases between. The CDR3 totals 11 residues. The CDR3 DNA follows: TGCGCCAGCAGCGCGCAAGAGACCCAGTACTTC. This sequence encodes CASSAQETQYF.

The chain joins TRBV20-1 to TRBJ1-2, with 7 bases lining up with TRBD1. V trimming: 5 bases; J trimming: 7 bases; junction bases outside the gene matches: 4. CDR3 length: 11 amino acids. The germline V gene has CDR1 DFQATT and CDR2 SNEGSKA (reference sequence). The CDR3 spells CSAYRGLGYTF. Written as DNA, the CDR3 is TGCAGTGCTTACAGGGGCCTTGGCTACACCTTC.

CDR3: CASSVGSGHETQYF. DNA of the CDR3: TGTGCCAGCAGCGTAGGTTCAGGGCACGAGACCCAGTACTTC. The chain couples TRBV9 to TRBJ2-5; TRBD1 might be the D (5 bases). The V gene lost 0 bases and the J gene lost 5 bases, with 11 bases spanning the gap. The CDR3 is 14 amino acids. CDR1 and CDR2 from the germline V gene are SGDLS and YYNGEE. Complete variable domain (other parts from reference TRBV9 and TRBJ2-5): DSGVTQTPKHLITATGQRVTLRCSPRSGDLSVYWYQQSLDQGLQFLIQYYNGEERAKGNILERFSAQQFPDLHSELNLSSLELGDSALYFCASSVGSGHETQYFGPGTRLLVL.

The chain uses TRBV19 and TRBJ2-7; D is undetermined. The germline V and J ends were trimmed by 5 bases and 2 bases, with 16 bases remaining between them. CDR1 is LNHDA and CDR2 is SQIVND in the germline V gene (reference sequence). This CDR3 contains 15 residues. In DNA, the CDR3 is TGTGCCAGTAGTCCTACCACGGTAGTAGCCTACGAGCAGTACTTC. Translation: CASSPTTVVAYEQYF.

Only one count was recorded for this clone. The rearrangement links TRBV3-1 (or the pseudogene TRBV3-2) to TRBJ1-4; possible D gene TRBD1, 5 bases. Germline CDR1 is LGHDT and CDR2 is YNNKEL (reference sequence). V lost 2 bases and J 4 bases, leaving 17 bases between the germline ends. The CDR3 contains 17 residues. CDR3 in amino acids: CASSQNVAGENNEKLFF. DNA of the CDR3: TGTGCCAGCAGCCAAAACGTGGCGGGGGAAAATAATGAAAAACTGTTTTTT.

The chain carries TRBV5-4 and TRBJ2-6, with 13 nucleotides matching TRBD2. This CDR3 region has 18 residues. Germline CDR1 is SGHNT and CDR2 is YYREEE (reference sequence). J gave up 3 bases and V 3 bases, and 6 bases lay outside the gene matches. CDR3 DNA: TGTGCCAGCAGCTCCGGACTAGCGGGAGCAATTGGGGCCAACGTCCTGACTTTC. This codes for CASSSGLAGAIGANVLTF.